These 23 T cell receptor beta chains share one sample of origin, sequenced in a study of glioma-infiltrating T cells after dendritic cell vaccination. Generated by immunoSEQ multiplex PCR, the TCRdb table keeps only in-frame clones and is missing some. The sample has some 87,000 clones, about 84% seen once. The sample consisted of blood, taken before dendritic cell vaccination. These receptors were collected from a human donor with glioblastoma.

The genes are TRBV5-1 and TRBJ1-1, with 7 nucleotides matching TRBD1. There are 15 residues in the CDR3. V trimming: 1 base; J trimming: 0 bases; junction bases outside the gene matches: 3. The germline gives CDR1 SGHRS, CDR2 YFSETQ. CDR3 protein: CASSLKGGLNTEAFF. The CDR3 DNA sequence: TGCGCCAGCAGCTTGAAAGGGGGCCTGAACACTGAAGCTTTCTTT. The variable domain in full, with the rest retrieved from reference TRBV5-1 and TRBJ1-1, is KAGVTQTPRYLIKTRGQQVTLSCSPISGHRSVSWYQQTPGQGLQFLFEYFSETQRNKGNFPGRFSGRQFSNSRSEMNVSTLELGDSALYLCASSLKGGLNTEAFFGQGTRLTVV.

With regard to this clone: The sample contains more than one DNA sequence encoding this CDR3. V gene TRBV5-1 combines with J gene TRBJ1-4; possibly TRBD1 for D (5 bases). CDR1 and CDR2 (germline): SGHRS, YFSETQ. V was shortened by 4 bases and J by 3 bases, with 10 bases between the two germline ends. This CDR3 contains 14 residues. In nucleotides, the CDR3 is TGCGCCAGCAGCCCGGGGGGTTCTAATGAAAAACTGTTTTTT. This gives the protein CASSPGGSNEKLFF.

The V gene is TRBV5-1, the J gene TRBJ1-2, with a possible D match to TRBD1 (6 bases). V was shortened by 1 base and J by 2 bases, with 12 bases between the two germline ends. CDR1 is SGHRS, CDR2 YFSETQ, per germline. The CDR3 spans 15 residues. The CDR3 coding sequence is TGCGCCAGCAGCTTGTTAAGACAGGACAACTATGGCTACACCTTC. Residues: CASSLLRQDNYGYTF.

The chain employs TRBV5-4 and TRBJ1-3, with D maybe TRBD1 (6 bases). The CDR3 length is 14 residues. In germline, CDR1 is SGHNT, CDR2 YYREEE (reference sequence). V was clipped by 4 bases and J by 7 bases, with 15 bases between them. In DNA, the CDR3 is TGTGCCAGCAGCCGGACAGAGGGGGGGAACACCATATATTTT. Its protein is CASSRTEGGNTIYF.

Notes on this clone: One junction end does not reproduce the germline sequence, and a read error may be involved. The chain is built from TRBV19 and TRBJ1-3; D is undetermined. Per the germline V gene, CDR1 is LNHDA and CDR2 is SQIVND (reference sequence). This CDR3 spans 13 amino acids. CDR3 sequence reads: CASSIDRGNIIYF. CDR3 nucleotide sequence: TGTGCCAGTAGTATAGATCGAGGGAACATCATATATTTT.

This chain connects TRBV18 to TRBJ2-7, with TRBD2 identical over 7 bases. This CDR3 region has 14 residues. V lost 0 bases and J lost 3; bases outside the gene matches: 2. CDR1 KGHSH and CDR2 LQKENI come from the germline V gene. The CDR3 nucleotides read TGTGCCAGCTCACCACCTGGGGGGGTCTACGAGCAGTACTTC. Translation: CASSPPGGVYEQYF.

The chain combines TRBV5-1 with TRBJ2-3, with D uncertain. The germline CDR1 and CDR2 sequences are SGHRS and YFSETQ. The CDR3 extends over 13 amino acids. V was pared by 2 bases and J by 3 bases, with 7 bases between. Here the CDR3 reads CASSLELTDTQYF. Here the CDR3 DNA reads TGCGCCAGCAGCTTAGAGTTGACAGATACGCAGTATTTT.

The chain links TRBV4-1 to TRBJ2-1; 7 nucleotides match TRBD2. The V gene end was trimmed by 2 bases and the J gene end by 5 bases; junction bases not matched to a gene: 12. The CDR3 sequence is 17 residues long. CDR1 is MGHRA and CDR2 is YSYEKL in the germline V gene. CDR3 region: CASSQSRVGEGHNEQFF. CDR3 DNA: TGCGCCAGCAGCCAATCCAGGGTCGGGGAGGGTCACAATGAGCAGTTCTTC.

The J gene is TRBJ2-1, the V gene TRBV7-2; 12 positions agree with TRBD2. CDR3 length: 16 amino acids. Per germline, CDR1 SGHTA and CDR2 FQGNSA. Trimming at V came to 4 bases and at J to 4 bases, leaving 5 bases not matched to a gene. The CDR3 DNA follows: TGTGCCAGCAGCTCCGGACTAGCGGGGTTTTACAATGAGCAGTTCTTC. It yields the protein CASSSGLAGFYNEQFF.

The gene calls are TRBV19 and TRBJ2-2; the match to TRBD1 covers 8 bases. Looked up from germline, CDR1 is LNHDA and CDR2 is SQIVND (reference sequence). This CDR3 spans 12 amino acids. J lost 5 bases, V lost 10 bases, and 3 bases had no gene match. CDR3 amino acids: CAIDRGTGELFF. The CDR3 nucleotides are TGTGCCATTGACAGGGGAACCGGGGAGCTGTTTTTT.

This rearrangement joins TRBV19 to TRBJ1-5; 7 nucleotides align to TRBD1. The V segment lost 5 bases and the J segment 15 bases; nucleotides outside the gene matches: 7. The germline V gene encodes CDR1 LNHDA and CDR2 SQIVND (reference sequence). The CDR3 consists of 11 residues. DNA of the CDR3: TGTGCCAGTAGTCCGAAAGACAGGGTGCATTTT. Encoded protein: CASSPKDRVHF.

CDR3 nucleotide sequence: TGTGCCACCAGCAGAGGGGGAGCCTCTCAGCCCCAGCATTTT. It encodes CATSRGGASQPQHF. The chain links TRBV15 to TRBJ1-5, with D unresolved. The V gene's germline CDR1 is LNHNV and CDR2 YYDKDF (reference sequence). The CDR3 has 14 residues. V was trimmed by 1 base and J by 6 bases, leaving 10 bases between them.

This clone was recorded only once. The chain joins TRBV6-1 to TRBJ2-7, with 12 positions matching TRBD2. V was pared by 6 bases and J by 3 bases, with 6 bases of the junction left unmatched. Germline CDR1 is MNHNS and CDR2 is SASEGT. The CDR3 runs to 15 residues. CDR3 DNA sequence: TGTGCCAGCAGCCAACTAGCGGGGGGTATCTACGAGCAGTACTTC. Encoded protein: CASSQLAGGIYEQYF.

The chain carries TRBV5-1 and TRBJ1-6; unclear D gene. The CDR3 is 15 amino acids. Germline V gene data show CDR1 as SGHRS and CDR2 as YFSETQ. V was pared by 2 bases and J by 6 bases, with 12 bases between. For the CDR3, the DNA is TGCGCCAGCAGCTTCTCCCCCGGTTCTAATTCACCCCTCCACTTT. Residues: CASSFSPGSNSPLHF. The full variable domain, rest sourced from reference TRBV5-1 and TRBJ1-6, is KAGVTQTPRYLIKTRGQQVTLSCSPISGHRSVSWYQQTPGQGLQFLFEYFSETQRNKGNFPGRFSGRQFSNSRSEMNVSTLELGDSALYLCASSFSPGSNSPLHFGNGTRLTVT.

In its sample, this clone was seen once. The CDR3 sequence is CASSSWGVYTGELFF. Here the CDR3 DNA reads TGTGCCAGCAGCTCATGGGGGGTCTACACCGGGGAGCTGTTTTTT. This chain joins TRBV7-2 and TRBJ2-2; D is perhaps TRBD2 (6 bases). V shed 4 bases and J shed 3 bases, with 12 bases lying between them. The CDR3 has 15 amino acids. CDR1 is SGHTA, CDR2 FQGNSA, per germline.

This clone was picked up one time. This chain links TRBV5-1 with TRBJ1-1, with 8 bases matching TRBD1. CDR1 and CDR2 (germline): SGHRS, YFSETQ. The CDR3 runs to 15 residues. Germline trimming cut 1 base from V and 3 bases from J; bases unmatched to any gene: 5. CDR3 sequence (DNA): TGCGCCAGCAGCTTGACAGGGGGATCACACACTGAAGCTTTCTTT. It codes for CASSLTGGSHTEAFF.

The rearrangement uses TRBV4-1 and TRBJ2-1; 8 nucleotides align to TRBD2. CDR1 MGHRA and CDR2 YSYEKL come from the germline V gene. The CDR3 is 17 amino acids. Unmatched junction bases numbered 9, after V lost 4 bases and J lost 1 base. CDR3: CASSPPPGGLSYNEQFF. In nucleotides, the CDR3 is TGCGCCAGCAGCCCCCCCCCGGGAGGGTTATCCTACAATGAGCAGTTCTTC.

This sequence joins TRBV5-4 and TRBJ1-1; TRBD1 is a possible D gene (5 bases). The V end was cut by 0 bases, the J end by 5 bases, with 14 bases between. Germline loops: CDR1 SGHNT, CDR2 YYREEE (reference sequence). This CDR3 region has 15 residues. In nucleotides, the CDR3 is TGTGCCAGCAGCTTGGCCGGAGGGCGGGGGACTGAAGCTTTCTTT. Its translation is CASSLAGGRGTEAFF.

Concerning this clone: This specimen includes other DNA sequences encoding the same CDR3. The CDR3 is CASRGDQETQYF. The DNA of the CDR3 is TGTGCCAGCAGAGGGGACCAAGAGACCCAGTACTTC. This chain joins TRBV2 and TRBJ2-5; D is perhaps TRBD1 (5 bases). In germline, CDR1 is SNHLY, CDR2 FYNNEI. Trimming left V 6 bases short and J 0 bases short, with 5 bases between. This CDR3 has 12 residues.

J is TRBJ1-1 and V is TRBV19, with TRBD1 as a possible D gene (5 bases). Per germline, CDR1 LNHDA and CDR2 SQIVND (reference sequence). This CDR3 is 14 amino acids long. V was pared by 3 bases and J by 5 bases, with 13 bases between. CDR3: CASSIHLGDTEAFF. The CDR3 bases are TGTGCCAGTAGTATTCACTTAGGGGATACTGAAGCTTTCTTT.

The J gene is TRBJ2-1, the V gene TRBV4-1; D perhaps matches TRBD1 (6 bases). Trimming removed 1 base from V and 7 bases from J, with 11 bases in between. The CDR3 contains 14 residues. The germline V gene has CDR1 MGHRA and CDR2 YSYEKL. CDR3 sequence: CASSQVRQGNEQFF. CDR3 sequence (DNA): TGCGCCAGCAGCCAAGTGAGGCAGGGGAATGAGCAGTTCTTC.

The chain combines TRBV10-3 with TRBJ2-7; 8 nucleotides match TRBD2. From germline, CDR1 is ENHRY and CDR2 SYGVKD. V was pared by 4 bases and J by 2 bases, with 7 bases of the junction left unmatched. CDR3 length equals 15 residues. The CDR3 spells CAISGMTSEPYEQYF. In DNA, the CDR3 is TGTGCCATCAGTGGGATGACTAGCGAACCCTACGAGCAGTACTTC.

The chain combines TRBV6-5 with TRBJ2-1; a possible D gene is TRBD2 (5 bases). The CDR3 loop spans 15 amino acids. V lost 0 bases to trimming and J lost 2 bases, with 8 bases between them. Per germline, CDR1 MNHEY and CDR2 SVGAGI. The CDR3 loop reads CASSYSTGTYNEQFF. Written as DNA, the CDR3 is TGTGCCAGCAGTTACTCGACGGGGACCTACAATGAGCAGTTCTTC.